A single TCR beta chain is shown here with its context. Original analysis: Estimation of nucleated cell counts relied on the amplification of reference gene primers. Clones were read by immunoSEQ multiplex PCR, and TCRdb kept only the in-frame ones, dropping some. D and trimming come from the DNA, and the V and J calls and clone size come from that table. The table shows some 200,000 clones, with around 86% occurring only once. The data belong to a study of blood T cell repertoires in COVID-19. Background on the study: Italy, Spain and the United States were the sources of the convalescent and acute COVID-19 samples.

This TCR derives from a woman between 40 and 55 years old with acute or convalescent COVID-19. The sequenced material came from peripheral blood.

The DNA for the CDR3 is TGTGCCAGCAGCCAAGATCAAACAGCCGCTGAAGCTTTCTTT. The encoded protein is CASSQDQTAAEAFF. J is TRBJ1-1 and V is TRBV3-1 (or the pseudogene TRBV3-2), with D uncertain. Deletions cut 0 bases from V and 6 bases from J, with 11 bases between. CDR3 length: 14 residues. Germline lookup yields CDR1 LGHDT and CDR2 YNNKEL (reference sequence).